The 30 T cell receptor beta chains below come from one sample, sequenced in a study of blood T cell repertoires in COVID-19. Using immunoSEQ multiplex PCR, the repertoire was profiled, and TCRdb retains in-frame clones only, with some absent. The sample carries some 57,000 clones, about 85% recorded once. Specimen: peripheral blood. The receptors stem from a human donor in a cohort sampled during active COVID-19.

The chain couples TRBV2 to TRBJ2-7, with 8 bases identical to TRBD1. Germline CDR1 reads SNHLY; CDR2 reads FYNNEI. The J segment lost 0 bases and the V segment lost 7 bases, leaving 5 bases of the junction unmatched. The CDR3 sequence is 14 residues long. CDR3 residues: CASKRTGSSYEQYF. CDR3 DNA sequence: TGTGCCAGCAAGAGGACAGGGAGCTCCTACGAGCAGTACTTC. Based on the CDR3 plus reference TRBV2 and TRBJ2-7, the full variable domain is EPEVTQTPSHQVTQMGQEVILRCVPISNHLYFYWYRQILGQKVEFLVSFYNNEISEKSEIFDDQFSVERPDGSNFTLKIRSTKLEDSAMYFCASKRTGSSYEQYFGPGTRLTVT.

DNA for the CDR3: TGCGCCAGCAGCCAAGACAGAACAGGGGAAGGTCAGCCCCAGCATTTT. Protein: CASSQDRTGEGQPQHF. The chain couples TRBV4-3 to TRBJ1-5; TRBD1 matches at 7 bases. The length of the CDR3 is 16 residues. Germline V lookup: CDR1 LGHNA, CDR2 YSLEER. V lost 0 bases to trimming and J lost 6 bases; unmatched junction nucleotides: 8.

The V call is TRBV25-1, the J call TRBJ1-6; D might be TRBD1 (6 bases). The CDR3 sequence is 16 residues long. Germline V lookup: CDR1 MGHDK, CDR2 SYGVNS. Deletions cut 3 bases from V and 10 bases from J, with 19 bases between. The CDR3 protein is CASSEGAWAAGSPLHF. As DNA, the CDR3 is TGTGCCAGCAGTGAGGGGGCCTGGGCAGCCGGCTCACCCCTCCACTTT.

The genes are TRBV5-1 and TRBJ2-2; 10 bases are a match to TRBD2. Germline lookup yields CDR1 SGHRS and CDR2 YFSETQ. The CDR3 sequence is 16 residues long. V was pared by 3 bases and J by 6 bases, with 8 bases of the junction left unmatched. DNA of the CDR3: TGCGCCAGCAGCTCCATAGCGGGAGGAGGCGCCGGGGAGCTGTTTTTT. Residues: CASSSIAGGGAGELFF.

The rearrangement joins TRBV28 to TRBJ1-1; TRBD1 is a possible D gene (5 bases). The CDR3 runs to 15 residues. V lost 1 base and J 5 bases, leaving 14 bases between the germline ends. Germline-derived CDR1 and CDR2 are MDHEN and SYDVKM. CDR3 region: CASSLSVGGYTEAFF. CDR3 DNA sequence: TGTGCCAGCAGTTTATCGGTCGGGGGATATACTGAAGCTTTCTTT.

This sequence joins TRBV9 and TRBJ1-5; no firm D call. The V gene lost 3 bases and the J gene lost 1 base, with 8 bases spanning the gap. This CDR3 has 14 amino acids. Germline V lookup: CDR1 SGDLS, CDR2 YYNGEE. CDR3 protein: CASSGGASNQPQHF. The CDR3 coding sequence is TGTGCCAGCAGCGGAGGAGCGAGCAATCAGCCCCAGCATTTT.

CDR3 DNA sequence: TGCGCCAGCAGCCAACCATTTCCGACTTCTAAGGGGACCTACGAGCAGTACTTC. Protein product: CASSQPFPTSKGTYEQYF. V is TRBV4-1 and J is TRBJ2-7, with D perhaps matching TRBD1 (5 bases). This CDR3 is built from 18 residues. The V gene lost 2 bases and the J gene lost 2 bases, with 22 bases spanning the gap. The germline CDR1 and CDR2 sequences are MGHRA and YSYEKL.

In this sample, this clone turned up a few times. This chain uses TRBV28 with TRBJ1-2; the match to TRBD1 covers 7 bases. The CDR3 totals 16 residues. Trimming removed 1 base from V and 6 bases from J; junction bases left unmatched: 11. Germline values: CDR1 MDHEN, CDR2 SYDVKM. Here the CDR3 DNA reads TGTGCCAGCAGTTTATCGACTACAGGGGTCCTTGATGGCTACACCTTC. It encodes CASSLSTTGVLDGYTF.

CDR3 protein: CASSRGLANPQETQYF. The CDR3 region has the DNA TGTGCCAGCAGCCGAGGACTAGCGAACCCCCAAGAGACCCAGTACTTC. The chain employs TRBV11-2 and TRBJ2-5; 9 bases align to TRBD2. V dropped 5 bases and J dropped 1; count of bases not matched to a gene: 8. Germline V gene sequence: CDR1 SGHAT, CDR2 FQNNGV. This CDR3 region has 16 residues.

The V gene is TRBV7-9, the J gene TRBJ1-1; D is uncertain. The V end was cut by 4 bases, the J end by 0 bases, with 9 bases between. The germline gives CDR1 SEHNR, CDR2 FQNEAQ (reference sequence). CDR3 length: 14 residues. The CDR3 region has the DNA TGTGCCAGCAGCTACTGGACTTTGAACACTGAAGCTTTCTTT. Its protein is CASSYWTLNTEAFF.

The chain is built from TRBV28 and TRBJ1-1; D is perhaps TRBD1 (6 bases). This CDR3 has 15 amino acids. Germline V gives CDR1 MDHEN, CDR2 SYDVKM. V dropped 5 bases and J dropped 5 bases, with 18 bases sitting between them. The CDR3, as DNA: TGTGCCAGCAGTCCCTTTGTGGGAGGGGGAACTGAAGCTTTCTTT. Residues: CASSPFVGGGTEAFF.

The chain carries TRBV5-1 and TRBJ2-3; TRBD2 agrees at 10 bases. With 0 bases clipped from V and 6 bases from J, the junction kept 7 bases outside the gene matches. This CDR3 is built from 16 residues. Germline assignment: CDR1 SGHRS and CDR2 YFSETQ. The CDR3 coding sequence is TGCGCCAGCAGCTTGGACGCTAGCGGGGGAAAGGATACGCAGTATTTT. This codes for CASSLDASGGKDTQYF.

This chain connects TRBV28 to TRBJ2-2; tentatively, D is TRBD1 (6 bases). Trimming took off 3 bases at V and 3 bases at J, with 11 bases between the two ends. The CDR3 has 15 residues. Germline V lookup: CDR1 MDHEN, CDR2 SYDVKM. The CDR3 is CASSFETGYTGELFF. CDR3 nucleotides: TGTGCCAGCAGTTTTGAGACAGGTTACACCGGGGAGCTGTTTTTT.

The gene calls are TRBV12-3 or TRBV12-4 and TRBJ1-6; a possible D gene is TRBD1 (5 bases). V lost 4 bases and J lost 7, with 8 bases in between. The CDR3 covers 13 residues. CDR3 nucleotide sequence: TGTGCCAGCAGTTACCGGACAAATTCACCCCTCCACTTT. This encodes CASSYRTNSPLHF.

CDR3 amino acids: CASSPRGPTSGNTIYF. The CDR3 DNA is TGTGCCAGCTCACCAAGGGGTCCAACCTCTGGAAACACCATATATTTT. This sequence joins TRBV18 and TRBJ1-3, with D possibly matching TRBD1 (5 bases). This CDR3 is built from 16 residues. Germline-derived CDR1 and CDR2 are KGHSH and LQKENI. The germline V and J ends were trimmed by 2 bases and 0 bases, with 11 bases remaining between them.

The chain has TRBV7-9 and TRBJ1-1; 8 nucleotides line up with TRBD1. The CDR3 loop spans 15 amino acids. The ends lost 5 bases at V and 9 bases at J; junction bases unmatched: 14. Germline V CDR1 and CDR2: SEHNR, FQNEAQ (reference sequence). This CDR3 reads CASSTQTGAELKAFF. CDR3 nucleotide sequence: TGTGCCAGCAGCACCCAGACAGGGGCGGAACTAAAAGCTTTCTTT.

The chain employs TRBV28 and TRBJ2-1; 9 bases map to TRBD2. There are 16 residues in the CDR3. Germline CDR1 MDHEN, CDR2 SYDVKM. V trimming: 7 bases; J trimming: 5 bases; junction bases outside the gene matches: 12. The CDR3 region has the DNA TGTGCCAGCAATTTTGCGGGGCTAGCGGGACACAATGAGCAGTTCTTC. As protein: CASNFAGLAGHNEQFF. The full variable domain, with the rest looked up from reference TRBV28 and TRBJ2-1, is DVKVTQSSRYLVKRTGEKVFLECVQDMDHENMFWYRQDPGLGLRLIYFSYDVKMKEKGDIPEGYSVSREKKERFSLILESASTNQTSMYLCASNFAGLAGHNEQFFGPGTRLTVL.

V and J are TRBV28 and TRBJ1-6; 9 positions match TRBD1. Germline V gives CDR1 MDHEN, CDR2 SYDVKM. V lost 10 bases and J lost 9; bases outside the gene matches: 13. The CDR3 has 15 residues. In DNA form, the CDR3 reads TGTGCCACCCGGGGACAGGGTCGGTTTGGTTCACCCCTCCACTTT. The encoded protein is CATRGQGRFGSPLHF.

This clone occurred a few times. V gene TRBV28 combines with J gene TRBJ2-2; 12 positions match TRBD2. The CDR3 consists of 16 residues. Germline V lookup: CDR1 MDHEN, CDR2 SYDVKM. Trimming removed 5 bases from V and 4 bases from J; junction bases left unmatched: 5. In nucleotides, the CDR3 is TGTGCCAGCAGTCGACTAGCGGGGGTGTTCACCGGGGAGCTGTTTTTT. Translated: CASSRLAGVFTGELFF. The full variable domain, its missing parts supplied by reference TRBV28 and TRBJ2-2, is DVKVTQSSRYLVKRTGEKVFLECVQDMDHENMFWYRQDPGLGLRLIYFSYDVKMKEKGDIPEGYSVSREKKERFSLILESASTNQTSMYLCASSRLAGVFTGELFFGEGSRLTVL.

This chain connects TRBV30 to TRBJ2-4, with D perhaps TRBD2 (5 bases). Germline V gene data show CDR1 as GTSNPN and CDR2 as SVGIG (reference sequence). This CDR3 is built from 15 residues. V shed 0 bases and J shed 2 bases, with 11 bases lying between them. The CDR3: CAWSVPSGTKNIQYF. The CDR3 DNA reads TGTGCCTGGAGTGTACCATCGGGGACCAAAAACATTCAGTACTTC. The variable domain in full, with the rest retrieved from reference TRBV30 and TRBJ2-4, is SQTIHQWPATLVQPVGSPLSLECTVEGTSNPNLYWYRQAAGRGLQLLFYSVGIGQISSEVPQNLSASRPQDRQFILSSKKLLLSDSGFYLCAWSVPSGTKNIQYFGAGTRLSVL.

This chain joins TRBV5-1 and TRBJ2-1; 11 positions match TRBD2. The V gene's germline CDR1 is SGHRS and CDR2 YFSETQ. The CDR3 loop spans 15 amino acids. V was clipped by 3 bases and J by 4 bases; unmatched bases: 3. CDR3 region: CASSWGLAEYNEQFF. The CDR3 DNA sequence: TGCGCCAGCAGCTGGGGACTAGCGGAGTACAATGAGCAGTTCTTC.

The rearrangement joins TRBV27 to TRBJ2-2; TRBD2 aligns across 7 bases. V trimming: 10 bases; J trimming: 0 bases; junction bases outside the gene matches: 5. In germline, CDR1 is MNHEY, CDR2 SMNVEV (reference sequence). The CDR3 is made up of 14 amino acids. The DNA of the CDR3 is TGTGCCATTGGCGGGAGAGCGAACACCGGGGAGCTGTTTTTT. This gives the protein CAIGGRANTGELFF.

This chain joins TRBV5-1 and TRBJ2-1; 13 bases map to TRBD2. CDR1 and CDR2 from the germline V gene are SGHRS and YFSETQ. The CDR3 is 16 residues long. The V segment lost 0 bases and the J segment 7 bases; nucleotides outside the gene matches: 4. The CDR3 DNA is TGCGCCAGCAGCTTGGGGGGACTAGCGGGACAAAATGAGCAGTTCTTC. It is translated as CASSLGGLAGQNEQFF.

In the case of this clone: This specimen includes other DNA sequences encoding the same CDR3. The rearrangement joins TRBV2 to TRBJ2-1; D not certain. Germline V lookup: CDR1 SNHLY, CDR2 FYNNEI. Trimming shortened V by 8 bases and J by 3 bases, and 5 bases separated the two germline ends. This CDR3 has 11 residues. CDR3 DNA sequence: TGTGCCAGCCAACTCTACAATGAGCAGTTCTTC. The encoded protein is CASQLYNEQFF. Based on the CDR3 plus reference TRBV2 and TRBJ2-1, the full variable domain is EPEVTQTPSHQVTQMGQEVILRCVPISNHLYFYWYRQILGQKVEFLVSFYNNEISEKSEIFDDQFSVERPDGSNFTLKIRSTKLEDSAMYFCASQLYNEQFFGPGTRLTVL.

The chain combines TRBV15 with TRBJ2-7; the D is unclear. CDR1 and CDR2 from the germline V gene are LNHNV and YYDKDF (reference sequence). The CDR3 consists of 13 residues. V lost 0 bases to trimming and J lost 3 bases, with 6 bases between them. For the CDR3, the DNA is TGTGCCACCAGCAGAGATTTGAGCTACGAGCAGTACTTC. Its translation: CATSRDLSYEQYF.

This clone was counted only a few times. The rearrangement joins TRBV7-2 to TRBJ2-7, with 14 bases lining up with TRBD2. CDR3 size: 14 residues. V was clipped by 5 bases and J by 5 bases; unmatched bases: 2. Germline CDR1 reads SGHTA; CDR2 reads FQGNSA. In nucleotides, the CDR3 is TGTGCCAGCAGCCGGACTAGCGGGAGGAACGAGCAGTACTTC. As protein: CASSRTSGRNEQYF.

In nucleotides, the CDR3 is TGTGCCAGCAGCGCGGGACTAGCGGGAGTTGGAGATACGCAGTATTTT. It translates to CASSAGLAGVGDTQYF. This chain joins TRBV9 and TRBJ2-3, with TRBD2 matching 14 bases. Germline trimming cut 3 bases from V and 5 bases from J; bases unmatched to any gene: 5. Germline V CDR1 and CDR2: SGDLS, YYNGEE. The CDR3 runs 16 residues.

This chain uses TRBV6-5 with TRBJ1-1; 8 nucleotides line up with TRBD1. The CDR3 is 13 residues long. The V gene's germline CDR1 is MNHEY and CDR2 SVGAGI. Trimming took 6 bases from V and 7 from J; bases not matched to a gene: 7. Here the CDR3 reads CASSVGTGYEAFF. The CDR3 DNA reads as TGTGCCAGCAGCGTCGGGACAGGATATGAAGCTTTCTTT.

The rearrangement joins TRBV10-3 to TRBJ1-1, with 8 bases that match TRBD1. V was clipped by 6 bases and J by 6 bases; unmatched bases: 6. The CDR3 spans 13 residues. CDR1 ENHRY and CDR2 SYGVKD come from the germline V gene. The DNA for the CDR3 is TGTGCCATCAGGCCGGACAGGGAGGCTGAAGCTTTCTTT. Amino acids: CAIRPDREAEAFF.

Only one count was recorded for this clone. This rearrangement joins TRBV5-1 to TRBJ2-3; 7 bases fit TRBD2. V shed 6 bases and J 2 bases; nucleotides not matched to a gene: 9. Germline lookup yields CDR1 SGHRS and CDR2 YFSETQ. CDR3 length equals 15 residues. CDR3 in DNA: TGCGCCAGCATGTCAACTAGCGCCTACACAGATACGCAGTATTTT. Protein product: CASMSTSAYTDTQYF. Together with reference TRBV5-1 and TRBJ2-3, the CDR3 gives the full variable domain: KAGVTQTPRYLIKTRGQQVTLSCSPISGHRSVSWYQQTPGQGLQFLFEYFSETQRNKGNFPGRFSGRQFSNSRSEMNVSTLELGDSALYLCASMSTSAYTDTQYFGPGTRLTVL.